These 19 T cell receptor beta chains originate from one sample sequenced in a study of CD8 T cells in ankylosing spondylitis listed by TCRdb under 2017. General study outcomes and caveats: A TCR beta motif of several highly homologous amino acid variants appeared characteristic of blood from ankylosing spondylitis patients.

The antigens of these receptors remain unknown. The method was 5' RACE. TCRdb lists the instrument as Illumina HiSeq 2500. TCRdb handled the public reads itself, with Q25 trimming in fastp and clone calling in MiXCR, and kept productive beta chains. When rows share a CDR3 protein, they turn into one entry using the most common DNA and genes. The sample table shows some 800,000 distinct CDR3 sequences, and 12% are seen once. Of the sample, under 0.6% is held by the ten largest clones. Sequenced: blood, either unsorted or a sorted T cell fraction (not recorded which). The receptor source for this set is a male donor with ankylosing spondylitis.

With respect to this clonotype: It may be a read error: a sequence one base away is much more abundant. V is TRBV9 and J is TRBJ2-3; D remains ambiguous. The V gene lost 6 bases and the J gene lost 0 bases, with 2 bases spanning the gap. From germline, CDR1 is SGDLS and CDR2 YYNGEE. CDR3 size: 11 residues. For the CDR3, the DNA is TGTGCCAGCAAGAGCACAGATACGCAGTATTTT. Its protein product is CASKSTDTQYF.

This clonotype showed up many times. The V gene is TRBV20-1, the J gene TRBJ2-7, with 9 bases identical to TRBD2. Germline V gene lookup returns CDR1 DFQATT and CDR2 SNEGSKA (reference sequence). The CDR3 sequence is 16 residues long. V was clipped by 8 bases and J by 0 bases; unmatched bases: 14. The CDR3, as DNA: TGCAGTTCGATACCAGTAGCGGGAGTTTTCTCCTACGAGCAGTACTTC. Protein product: CSSIPVAGVFSYEQYF.

This clonotype was seen many times. V and J are TRBV20-1 and TRBJ2-2, with D possibly TRBD2 on 5 matching bases. This CDR3 spans 17 amino acids. Per germline, CDR1 DFQATT and CDR2 SNEGSKA (reference sequence). The V and J ends lost 5 bases and 4 bases respectively, with 23 bases between them. DNA of the CDR3: TGCAGTGCTGCCGTTGGCCTTACTAGTGGCCTCACCGGGGAGCTGTTTTTT. It specifies CSAAVGLTSGLTGELFF.

The genes are TRBV6-5 and TRBJ2-6; 7 bases agree with TRBD1. The CDR3 runs 17 residues. Germline values: CDR1 MNHEY, CDR2 SVGAGI. The J segment lost 2 bases and the V segment lost 4 bases, leaving 8 bases of the junction unmatched. The CDR3 sequence is CASSFNDRAAGANVLTF. CDR3 in DNA: TGTGCCAGCAGTTTCAACGACAGGGCGGCTGGGGCCAACGTCCTGACTTTC.

The rearrangement uses TRBV18 and TRBJ2-7; D is perhaps TRBD1 (6 bases). The CDR3 is 15 amino acids. Trimming left V 3 bases short and J 0 bases short, with 12 bases between. Germline V lookup: CDR1 KGHSH, CDR2 LQKENI. CDR3 loop: CASSPGGVFSYEQYF. In DNA, the CDR3 is TGTGCCAGCTCACCTGGGGGCGTATTCTCCTACGAGCAGTACTTC.

The chain joins TRBV7-9 to TRBJ2-5; 10 positions match TRBD1. The CDR3 is 14 amino acids. Looked up from germline, CDR1 is SEHNR and CDR2 is FQNEAQ (reference sequence). The junction had 5 bases not matched to a gene; V was cut back by 5 bases and J by 5 bases. The CDR3: CASSPQTGGETQYF. As DNA, the CDR3 is TGTGCCAGCAGCCCACAGACAGGGGGCGAGACCCAGTACTTC. Full variable domain (outside the CDR3, taken from reference TRBV7-9 and TRBJ2-5): DTGVSQNPRHKITKRGQNVTFRCDPISEHNRLYWYRQTLGQGPEFLTYFQNEAQLEKSRLLSDRFSAERPKGSFSTLEIQRTEQGDSAMYLCASSPQTGGETQYFGPGTRLLVL.

This clonotype was observed at least ten times. The chain has TRBV29-1 and TRBJ1-1; no clear D gene. Germline V gene lookup returns CDR1 SQVTM and CDR2 ANQGSEA. The CDR3 is made up of 13 amino acids. V gave up 4 bases and J gave up 4 bases, with 13 bases separating them. The CDR3 nucleotides are TGCAGCGTTGGCGAGAGCTCAGCCACTGAAGCTTTCTTT. Protein: CSVGESSATEAFF.

This clonotype was picked up a small number of times. This rearrangement joins TRBV12-3 or TRBV12-4 to TRBJ1-6, with D unresolved. The CDR3 loop spans 13 amino acids. V shed 2 bases and J shed 7 bases, with 6 bases lying between them. CDR3 sequence reads: CASSLFENSPLHF. The CDR3 region has the DNA TGTGCCAGCAGTTTATTCGAGAATTCACCCCTCCACTTT.

This clonotype has at least ten counts. The rearrangement joins TRBV29-1 to TRBJ2-3; D tentatively fits TRBD1 or TRBD2 (5 bases each). CDR1 and CDR2 (germline): SQVTM, ANQGSEA. V lost 7 bases and J lost 3, with 14 bases in between. CDR3 length: 13 amino acids. For the CDR3, the DNA is TGCAGCGCACGGGGCAGGGTAACAGATACGCAGTATTTT. This sequence encodes CSARGRVTDTQYF.

In this sample, this clonotype turned up many times. The CDR3 region is CASRGGSYNEQFF. The CDR3 bases are TGCGCCAGCAGGGGAGGTAGTTACAATGAGCAGTTCTTC. The chain joins TRBV5-1 to TRBJ2-1, with D possibly matching TRBD2 (6 bases). Germline values: CDR1 SGHRS, CDR2 YFSETQ. Trimming shortened V by 5 bases and J by 4 bases, and 10 bases separated the two germline ends. The CDR3 loop spans 13 amino acids.

In this sample, this clonotype turned up a few times. The chain recombines TRBV20-1 with TRBJ2-2; 9 positions agree with TRBD2. The CDR3 totals 17 residues. V was pared by 5 bases and J by 4 bases, with 14 bases of the junction left unmatched. Germline values: CDR1 DFQATT, CDR2 SNEGSKA (reference sequence). The DNA for the CDR3 is TGCAGTGCTCCCTCCCGGACTAGCGAAACAAGCACCGGGGAGCTGTTTTTT. As protein: CSAPSRTSETSTGELFF.

This clonotype showed up many times. The chain employs TRBV12-3 or TRBV12-4 and TRBJ1-1, with TRBD1 matching over 7 bases. Unmatched junction bases numbered 5, after V lost 6 bases and J lost 1 base. This CDR3 contains 14 residues. The CDR3 sequence: CASSYRGRNTEAFF. CDR3 sequence (DNA): TGTGCCAGCAGCTACAGGGGTCGGAACACTGAAGCTTTCTTT.

In this sample, this clonotype turned up a few times. The gene calls are TRBV15 and TRBJ2-7, with 8 bases lining up with TRBD1. In germline, CDR1 is LNHNV, CDR2 YYDKDF (reference sequence). This CDR3 is built from 15 residues. The V segment lost 6 bases and the J segment 3 bases; nucleotides outside the gene matches: 10. In DNA, the CDR3 is TGTGCCACCAGTAATCAGGGGGCGTTTGGCTACGAGCAGTACTTC. This sequence encodes CATSNQGAFGYEQYF.

This clonotype was observed a handful of times. The V and J genes are TRBV6-5 and TRBJ2-7; D tentatively reads TRBD1 or TRBD2 (6 bases each). V was shortened by 0 bases and J by 2 bases, with 8 bases between the two germline ends. The CDR3 spans 14 residues. Germline lookup yields CDR1 MNHEY and CDR2 SVGAGI. CDR3 in DNA: TGTGCCAGCAGTTACTCGGGGGGCCCCTACGAGCAGTACTTC. This gives the protein CASSYSGGPYEQYF.

This clonotype was recorded at least ten times. The chain recombines TRBV12-3 or TRBV12-4 with TRBJ1-1; D gene uncertain. There are 14 residues in the CDR3. V was shortened by 3 bases and J by 4 bases, with 12 bases between the two germline ends. In DNA, the CDR3 is TGTGCCAGCAGTTTTGAGGGTGAAGGCACTGAAGCTTTCTTT. Translating it yields CASSFEGEGTEAFF.

This clonotype was seen ten or more times. The chain is built from TRBV6-5 and TRBJ1-1, with 8 bases identical to TRBD1. Unmatched junction bases numbered 4, after V lost 4 bases and J lost 9 bases. Germline values: CDR1 MNHEY, CDR2 SVGAGI. This CDR3 is 12 amino acids long. This chain's CDR3 is CASSLTGDKAFF. CDR3 in DNA: TGTGCCAGCAGTTTGACAGGGGACAAAGCTTTCTTT.

This clonotype was picked up a small number of times. This chain connects TRBV28 to TRBJ2-7, with TRBD1 as a possible D gene (6 bases). Between the trimmed V and J ends, which lost 2 bases and 5 bases, there was a span of 16 bases. Germline CDR1 is MDHEN and CDR2 is SYDVKM. The length of the CDR3 is 15 residues. The CDR3 nucleotides read TGTGCCAGCAGTTTAGGGGGCACAGGCCCCCACGAGCAGTACTTC. Translation gives CASSLGGTGPHEQYF.

This chain links TRBV6-4 with TRBJ1-6; no firm D call. Germline V lookup: CDR1 MRHNA, CDR2 SNTAGT. V lost 4 bases and J 9 bases, leaving 10 bases between the germline ends. The CDR3 totals 13 residues. The DNA for the CDR3 is TGTGCCAGCAGTGGAGAAGGAGGTTCACCCCTCCACTTT. Translating it yields CASSGEGGSPLHF.

The chain links TRBV5-1 to TRBJ2-1, with TRBD2 matching 10 bases. The CDR3 runs 16 residues. Germline CDR1 SGHRS, CDR2 YFSETQ. Trimming removed 3 bases from V and 7 bases from J; junction bases left unmatched: 10. CDR3 coding DNA: TGCGCCAGCAGCTCCTTTTCTAGCGGGGGTTGGAATGAGCAGTTCTTC. Amino acid sequence: CASSSFSSGGWNEQFF.